The clone carrying this T cell receptor beta chain was seen a handful of times. Antigen unknown. TCRdb redid the calling of the reads with MiXCR, one entry per CDR3 protein. The table lists fewer than 1,000,000 distinct CDR3 sequences, roughly 30% of them singletons. This record belongs to a study of T cell repertoires in cytomegalovirus infection. Across the study: Both recently identified HLA-C-restricted and well-studied HLA-B-restricted CMV epitopes were used in the study. Public TCR beta signatures indicated both CMV infection and matching HLA type. General study points: Using cumulative public TCR beta family frequency, the authors identified those who carried CMV together with the relevant HLA. There were HLA-C-restricted CMV-specific TCR beta clonotypes dominating the ex vivo response.

Material: cultured CD8+ T cells from PBMCs, obtained from culture after CMV antigen stimulation. The TCR was taken from a human donor in good health (CMV status not recorded). Some clones in this sample may be carry-over from other donors' samples.

In DNA, the CDR3 is TGCAGCGTTGAACCGGGACAGGGGGCTGTTGGCTACACCTTC. Amino acids: CSVEPGQGAVGYTF. V is TRBV29-1 and J is TRBJ1-2, with 12 positions matching TRBD1. This CDR3 has 14 amino acids. The V and J ends lost 2 bases and 7 bases, in that order; junction bases with no gene match: 5. Germline CDR1 SQVTM, CDR2 ANQGSEA.